Shown below are 6 T cell receptor beta chains from a single sample sequenced in a study of blood T cell repertoires in COVID-19. Assay used: immunoSEQ multiplex PCR; TCRdb lists only in-frame clones, some missing. The table has around 230,000 clones, approximately 81% seen once; the top ten hold about 7.4%. The sequenced sample was peripheral blood. The receptors come from a woman of 80 years or more with acute or convalescent COVID-19.

The rearrangement links TRBV19 to TRBJ2-1; D not resolved. V was pared by 2 bases and J by 7 bases, with 6 bases between. The CDR3 consists of 12 residues. Germline CDR1 reads LNHDA; CDR2 reads SQIVND (reference sequence). The CDR3 is CASSIRSNEQFF. The CDR3 DNA sequence: TGTGCCAGTAGTATAAGGAGTAATGAGCAGTTCTTC.

This chain connects TRBV7-2 to TRBJ1-4; 8 nucleotides line up with TRBD1. V was pared by 8 bases and J by 8 bases, with 10 bases of the junction left unmatched. This CDR3 region has 14 residues. Germline V gene data show CDR1 as SGHTA and CDR2 as FQGNSA. CDR3: CASGPGGLREKLFF. CDR3 in DNA: TGTGCCAGCGGTCCAGGGGGCCTCCGAGAAAAACTGTTTTTT.

The gene calls are TRBV4-1 and TRBJ1-1; a weak D match, TRBD1 (6 bases). Deletions cut 1 base from V and 10 bases from J, with 13 bases between. CDR1 and CDR2 (germline): MGHRA, YSYEKL. This CDR3 region has 13 residues. CDR3 sequence (DNA): TGCGCCAGCAGCCAAGGGGGGGCGGGAGGAGCTTTCTTT. This codes for CASSQGGAGGAFF.

The rearrangement uses TRBV15 and TRBJ2-7, with D unresolved. This CDR3 is built from 16 residues. Germline V CDR1 and CDR2: LNHNV, YYDKDF (reference sequence). V was shortened by 1 base and J by 0 bases, with 13 bases between the two germline ends. This chain's CDR3 is CATSRVAFGGSYEQYF. The CDR3 DNA reads as TGTGCCACCAGCAGAGTTGCCTTCGGCGGCTCCTACGAGCAGTACTTC.

This clone has only one observation. The chain employs TRBV19 and TRBJ1-2; D is uncertain. This CDR3 is built from 15 residues. Germline values: CDR1 LNHDA, CDR2 SQIVND (reference sequence). V was cut by 3 bases and J by 1 base, with 12 bases left in between. This CDR3 is CASSIGQDHNYGYTF. The DNA of the CDR3 is TGTGCCAGTAGTATTGGTCAGGATCATAACTATGGCTACACCTTC.

This clone was recorded a few times. The chain carries TRBV27 and TRBJ2-7; the D gene is possibly TRBD1 (6 bases). Germline CDR1 is MNHEY and CDR2 is SMNVEV (reference sequence). The CDR3 consists of 11 residues. Trimming pared 8 bases from V and 6 bases from J, leaving 11 bases between. DNA for the CDR3: TGTGCCAGCGGCACAGGGATCGAGCAGTACTTC. Translating it yields CASGTGIEQYF.